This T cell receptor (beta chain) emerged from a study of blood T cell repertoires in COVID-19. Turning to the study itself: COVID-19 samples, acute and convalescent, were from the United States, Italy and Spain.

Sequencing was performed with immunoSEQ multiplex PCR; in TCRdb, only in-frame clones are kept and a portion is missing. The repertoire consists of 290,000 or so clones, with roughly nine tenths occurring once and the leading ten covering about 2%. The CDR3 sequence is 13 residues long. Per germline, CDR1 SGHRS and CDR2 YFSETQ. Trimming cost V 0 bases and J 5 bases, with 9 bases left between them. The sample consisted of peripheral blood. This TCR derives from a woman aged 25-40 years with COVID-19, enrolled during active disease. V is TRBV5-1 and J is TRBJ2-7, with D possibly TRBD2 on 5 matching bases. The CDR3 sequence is CASSLGAGDEQYF. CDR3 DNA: TGCGCCAGCAGCTTGGGGGCCGGGGACGAGCAGTACTTC.